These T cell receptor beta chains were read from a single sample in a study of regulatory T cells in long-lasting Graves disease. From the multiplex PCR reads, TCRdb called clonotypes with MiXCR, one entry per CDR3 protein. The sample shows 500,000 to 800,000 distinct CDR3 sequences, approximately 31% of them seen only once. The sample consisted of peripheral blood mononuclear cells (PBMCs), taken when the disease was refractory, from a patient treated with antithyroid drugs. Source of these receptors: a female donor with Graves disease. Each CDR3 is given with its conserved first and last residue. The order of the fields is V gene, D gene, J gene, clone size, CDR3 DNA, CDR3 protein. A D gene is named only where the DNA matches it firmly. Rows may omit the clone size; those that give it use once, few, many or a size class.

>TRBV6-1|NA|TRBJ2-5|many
TGTGCCAGCACCAAGGTTGGGGAGACCCAGTACTTC
CASTKVGETQYF
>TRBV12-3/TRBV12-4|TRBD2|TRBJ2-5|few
TGTGCCAGCAGTTCACTAGCGGGAGAGGAGACCCAGTACTTC
CASSSLAGEETQYF
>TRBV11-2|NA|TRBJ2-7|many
TGTGCCAGCAGCTTACCTAGCGCCTACGAGCAGTACTTC
CASSLPSAYEQYF
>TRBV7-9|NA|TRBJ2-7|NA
TGTGCCAGCACCCTGGACAGCTACGAGCAGTACTTC
CASTLDSYEQYF
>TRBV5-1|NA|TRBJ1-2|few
TGCGCCAGCAGCTTGGCTCAGGGGACTAACTATGGCTATACCTTC
CASSLAQGTNYGYTF
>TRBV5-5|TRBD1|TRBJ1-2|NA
TGTGCCAGCAGCTCCGGGACAGGCGGTCCTAACTATGGCTACACCTTC
CASSSGTGGPNYGYTF
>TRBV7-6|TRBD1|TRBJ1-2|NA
TGTGCCAGCAGCCCGAGACAGGGGGTGTATGGCTACACCTTC
CASSPRQGVYGYTF
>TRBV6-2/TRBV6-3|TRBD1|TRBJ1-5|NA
TGTGCCAGCACAGAGACAGGGCTCAATCAGCCCCAGCATTTT
CASTETGLNQPQHF
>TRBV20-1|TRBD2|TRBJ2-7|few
TGCAGTGCTAGGGAGGCTAGCGGTTACTACGAGCAGTACTTC
CSAREASGYYEQYF
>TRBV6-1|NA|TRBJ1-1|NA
TGTGCCAGCAGTCCAGAGGCCAGAATGAACACTGAAGCTTTCTTT
CASSPEARMNTEAFF
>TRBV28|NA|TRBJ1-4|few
TGTGCCAGCAGTCCACCGGGCACTAACGAAAAACTGTTTTTT
CASSPPGTNEKLFF
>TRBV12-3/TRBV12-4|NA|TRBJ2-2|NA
TGTGCCAGCAGTCCGACAGATGTGGGGTTCACCGGGGAGCTGTTTTTT
CASSPTDVGFTGELFF
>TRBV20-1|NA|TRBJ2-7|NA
TGCAGTGCTACACCGGCTGGGTACGAGCAGTACTTC
CSATPAGYEQYF
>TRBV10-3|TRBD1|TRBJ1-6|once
TGTGCCATCAGTGGGGGGACAGGGGGCACGGATTCACCCCTCCACTTT
CAISGGTGGTDSPLHF
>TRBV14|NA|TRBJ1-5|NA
TGTGCCAGCAGCCAGATGGGACTGCCGAATCAGCCCCAGCATTTT
CASSQMGLPNQPQHF
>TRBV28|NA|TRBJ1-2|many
TGTGCCAGCAGTTCTCCCAACCGCTACTATGGCTACACCTTC
CASSSPNRYYGYTF
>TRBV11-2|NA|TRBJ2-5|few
TGTGCCAGCAGCTTCGGCAGGGTCGGAAAGACCCAGTACTTC
CASSFGRVGKTQYF
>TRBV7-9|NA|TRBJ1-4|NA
TGTGCCAGCAGCTTAGGCACAGGGAACAATGAAAAACTGTTTTTT
CASSLGTGNNEKLFF
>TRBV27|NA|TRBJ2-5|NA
TGTGCCAGCAGACTCCGGTGGGACTTTCAAGAGACCCAGTACTTC
CASRLRWDFQETQYF
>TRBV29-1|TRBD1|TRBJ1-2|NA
TGCAGCGTTGAGGGCAGGGGGCGGTTTGGCTACACCTTC
CSVEGRGRFGYTF
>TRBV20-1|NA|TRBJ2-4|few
TGCAGTAACCGGAAAACGGCCTTAGCCAAAAACATTCAGTACTTC
CSNRKTALAKNIQYF